Presented here are 32 T cell receptor beta chains from one specimen sequenced in a study of OX40 agonist ivuxolimab in advanced cancers. Profiling relied on immunoSEQ multiplex PCR, and the TCRdb table lists in-frame clones only, not all of them. The data hold some 77,000 clones, with over 80% observed a single time. The specimen comprised CD4+ or CD8+ T cells sorted from blood, sampled in a trial of the OX40 agonist ivuxolimab. The receptor set was obtained from an adult with an advanced solid tumor such as melanoma, head and neck, liver or kidney cancer.

The CDR3 nucleotides are TGTGCCAGCAGGGACTCGGGATCTGGAAACACCATATATTTT. This encodes CASRDSGSGNTIYF. The chain is built from TRBV27 and TRBJ1-3; no clear D. Between the trimmed V and J ends, which lost 6 bases and 1 base, there was a span of 10 bases. This CDR3 region has 14 residues. Per germline, CDR1 MNHEY and CDR2 SMNVEV (reference sequence).

The rearrangement uses TRBV7-2 and TRBJ1-5, with D tentatively TRBD1 (6 bases). The germline V gene encodes CDR1 SGHTA and CDR2 FQGNSA. V dropped 3 bases and J dropped 4 bases, with 13 bases sitting between them. There are 15 residues in the CDR3. This CDR3 reads CASSFRGRGNQPQHF. For the CDR3, the DNA is TGTGCCAGCAGCTTTCGGGGCAGGGGAAATCAGCCCCAGCATTTT.

The chain links TRBV18 to TRBJ1-3; D call uncertain. This CDR3 region has 14 residues. V was trimmed by 0 bases and J by 7 bases, leaving 10 bases between them. Germline-derived CDR1 and CDR2 are KGHSH and LQKENI. CDR3 nucleotides: TGTGCCAGCTCACCACCACCGAGTGGGAACACCATATATTTT. Translation: CASSPPPSGNTIYF.

The chain has TRBV28 and TRBJ1-2; TRBD1 might be the D (5 bases). Germline V gene data show CDR1 as MDHEN and CDR2 as SYDVKM. CDR3 size: 14 residues. Trimming cost V 7 bases and J 1 base, with 13 bases left between them. CDR3 coding DNA: TGTGCCAGCACCACCGGGACGGTTAACTATGGCTACACCTTC. This encodes CASTTGTVNYGYTF.

The chain couples TRBV7-2 to TRBJ2-5, with 8 bases aligning to TRBD2. V lost 2 bases and J lost 11; bases outside the gene matches: 1. The germline CDR1 and CDR2 sequences are SGHTA and FQGNSA. The CDR3 length is 11 residues. The CDR3 coding sequence is TGTGCCAGCAGCTTATCGGGAGGGCAGTACTTC. Protein product: CASSLSGGQYF.

This chain links TRBV18 with TRBJ2-7; D gene uncertain. The ends were cut back, 4 bases at V and 2 bases at J, with 12 bases in the middle. The length of the CDR3 is 14 residues. Germline lookup yields CDR1 KGHSH and CDR2 LQKENI. CDR3 loop: CASSLAGSPYEQYF. The CDR3 DNA reads as TGTGCCAGCTCACTAGCCGGGTCCCCCTACGAGCAGTACTTC. Full variable domain (remainder filled in from reference TRBV18 and TRBJ2-7): NAGVMQNPRHLVRRRGQEARLRCSPMKGHSHVYWYRQLPEEGLKFMVYLQKENIIDESGMPKERFSAEFPKEGPSILRIQQVVRGDSAAYFCASSLAGSPYEQYFGPGTRLTVT.

V usage is TRBV7-2 and J usage is TRBJ1-5; weak D call: TRBD1 (6 bases). CDR1 SGHTA and CDR2 FQGNSA come from the germline V gene. V lost 6 bases and J lost 7, with 16 bases in between. This CDR3 has 14 amino acids. This chain's CDR3 is CASSLQGSGQPQHF. CDR3 nucleotides: TGTGCCAGCAGTTTACAGGGATCAGGGCAGCCCCAGCATTTT.

This rearrangement joins TRBV5-1 to TRBJ2-5; D may match TRBD1 or TRBD2 (5 bases each). V dropped 0 bases and J dropped 4 bases, with 10 bases sitting between them. Germline assignment: CDR1 SGHRS and CDR2 YFSETQ. The CDR3 sequence is 14 residues long. In DNA, the CDR3 is TGCGCCAGCAGCTTGGATAAGGGGAGAGAGACCCAGTACTTC. It codes for CASSLDKGRETQYF.

This clone was found a few times. The chain carries TRBV7-9 and TRBJ2-5; no reliable D call. Germline V gene lookup returns CDR1 SEHNR and CDR2 FQNEAQ (reference sequence). This CDR3 is 11 amino acids long. V gave up 5 bases and J gave up 9 bases, with 10 bases separating them. This CDR3 reads CASSPFLAQYF. Here the CDR3 DNA reads TGTGCCAGCAGCCCCTTCCTGGCCCAGTACTTC.

The chain employs TRBV30 and TRBJ1-5; 9 bases agree with TRBD1. CDR1 GTSNPN and CDR2 SVGIG come from the germline V gene (reference sequence). The CDR3 has 14 amino acids. The J segment lost 7 bases and the V segment lost 0 bases, leaving 4 bases of the junction unmatched. DNA for the CDR3: TGTGCCTGGAGTGTAGTGGGACAGGGCCAGCCCCAGCATTTT. Translation gives CAWSVVGQGQPQHF.

The V gene is TRBV29-1, the J gene TRBJ1-2, with TRBD1 identical over 8 bases. V shed 8 bases, J shed 0 bases, and the junction held 5 bases outside the gene matches. CDR3 length equals 13 residues. The germline V gene encodes CDR1 SQVTM and CDR2 ANQGSEA. The CDR3, as DNA: TGCAGCAGCGGCAGGGGGCCTAACTATGGCTACACCTTC. It yields the protein CSSGRGPNYGYTF.

This chain joins TRBV7-2 and TRBJ2-2, with D hard to call. Germline CDR1 and CDR2: SGHTA and FQGNSA. The CDR3 sequence is 12 residues long. V was cut by 3 bases and J by 4 bases, with 3 bases left in between. The CDR3 is CASSFSTGELFF. Written as DNA, the CDR3 is TGTGCCAGCAGCTTCTCCACCGGGGAGCTGTTTTTT.

The chain couples TRBV19 to TRBJ2-2; D remains ambiguous. The CDR3 sequence is 16 residues long. Trimming removed 1 base from V and 0 bases from J, with 9 bases in between. Per germline, CDR1 LNHDA and CDR2 SQIVND (reference sequence). The CDR3 loop is CASSIGGATNTGELFF. The CDR3 nucleotides read TGTGCCAGTAGTATAGGTGGAGCTACGAACACCGGGGAGCTGTTTTTT. The full variable domain, in which reference TRBV19 and TRBJ2-2 provide the parts outside the CDR3, is DGGITQSPKYLFRKEGQNVTLSCEQNLNHDAMYWYRQDPGQGLRLIYYSQIVNDFQKGDIAEGYSVSREKKESFPLTVTSAQKNPTAFYLCASSIGGATNTGELFFGEGSRLTVL.

The V and J genes are TRBV11-2 and TRBJ1-3; perhaps TRBD1 as D (5 bases). The CDR3 has 16 amino acids. CDR1 is SGHAT, CDR2 FQNNGV, per germline. V lost 2 bases to trimming and J lost 4 bases, with 15 bases between them. The CDR3: CASSLFNQGAGNTIYF. In DNA form, the CDR3 reads TGTGCCAGCAGCTTATTCAATCAGGGCGCAGGAAACACCATATATTTT.

V is TRBV7-2 and J is TRBJ2-7; D gene uncertain. The germline gives CDR1 SGHTA, CDR2 FQGNSA. V gave up 6 bases and J gave up 2 bases, with 14 bases separating them. The CDR3 spans 14 residues. The CDR3 nucleotides read TGTGCCAGCAGTTCCCCGGATCCCCCCTACGAGCAGTACTTC. Protein: CASSSPDPPYEQYF. Supplemented by reference TRBV7-2 and TRBJ2-7, the full variable domain reads GAGVSQSPSNKVTEKGKDVELRCDPISGHTALYWYRQSLGQGLEFLIYFQGNSAPDKSGLPSDRFSAERTGGSVSTLTIQRTQQEDSAVYLCASSSPDPPYEQYFGPGTRLTVT.

This CDR3 is CASSTGLAGVTDTQYF. Written as DNA, the CDR3 is TGCGCCAGCAGCACCGGACTAGCGGGAGTGACAGATACGCAGTATTTT. This chain joins TRBV5-1 and TRBJ2-3; TRBD2 matches at 13 bases. The trim removed 4 bases at V and 3 bases at J, leaving 5 bases unmatched. The CDR3 runs to 16 residues. Germline lookup yields CDR1 SGHRS and CDR2 YFSETQ.

V is TRBV7-8 and J is TRBJ1-2, with D possibly being TRBD1 (6 bases). V lost 5 bases, J lost 5 bases, and 12 bases lay in between. This CDR3 spans 13 amino acids. The V gene's germline CDR1 is SGHVS and CDR2 FQNEAQ. The CDR3 bases are TGTGCCAGCAGCACGGACAGACTTTATGGCTACACCTTC. Translated: CASSTDRLYGYTF. The entire variable domain, with the rest obtained from reference TRBV7-8 and TRBJ1-2, is as follows: GAGVSQSPRYKVAKRGQDVALRCDPISGHVSLFWYQQALGQGPEFLTYFQNEAQLDKSGLPSDRFFAERPEGSVSTLKIQRTQQEDSAVYLCASSTDRLYGYTFGSGTRLTVV.

The chain employs TRBV5-4 and TRBJ2-5; 13 nucleotides match TRBD2. This CDR3 is built from 13 residues. The V gene's germline CDR1 is SGHNT and CDR2 YYREEE (reference sequence). V shed 10 bases and J 4 bases; nucleotides not matched to a gene: 4. CDR3 sequence (DNA): TGTGCCTCTACTAGCGGGGGGGGAGAGACCCAGTACTTC. The encoded protein is CASTSGGGETQYF.

The rearrangement links TRBV6-1 to TRBJ2-3; unclear D gene. Trimming stripped 6 bases from V and 6 bases from J, with 10 bases between. The CDR3 is made up of 12 amino acids. CDR1 MNHNS and CDR2 SASEGT come from the germline V gene. The DNA of the CDR3 is TGTGCCAGCAGCGGGCCCACGGATACGCAGTATTTT. Translation: CASSGPTDTQYF.

This chain joins TRBV18 and TRBJ1-2, with D unresolved. Germline V gene lookup returns CDR1 KGHSH and CDR2 LQKENI. The CDR3 runs to 14 residues. V gave up 0 bases and J gave up 6 bases, with 11 bases separating them. The CDR3 sequence: CASSPPGQADGYTF. The DNA for the CDR3 is TGTGCCAGCTCACCACCAGGGCAGGCGGATGGCTACACCTTC.

The count of this clone is one. The chain is built from TRBV16 and TRBJ1-5; D remains unclear. The V end was cut by 1 base, the J end by 4 bases, with 8 bases between. CDR1 KGHSY and CDR2 FQNENV come from the germline V gene. CDR3 length: 14 amino acids. CDR3 in DNA: TGTGCCAGCAGCCAATTCGGCAGTAATCAGCCCCAGCATTTT. This gives the protein CASSQFGSNQPQHF.

This rearrangement joins TRBV27 to TRBJ2-1; 8 nucleotides line up with TRBD2. The CDR3 is 15 residues long. From germline, CDR1 is MNHEY and CDR2 SMNVEV (reference sequence). The V segment lost 6 bases and the J segment 8 bases; nucleotides outside the gene matches: 12. The CDR3 sequence: CASRTIGAGVYEQFF. In DNA form, the CDR3 reads TGTGCCAGCAGAACCATCGGAGCGGGGGTCTATGAGCAGTTCTTC.

The chain carries TRBV7-2 and TRBJ2-7; D could derive from TRBD1 or TRBD2 (6 bases each). This CDR3 has 14 residues. V was clipped by 3 bases and J by 3 bases, with 12 bases between them. Germline loops: CDR1 SGHTA, CDR2 FQGNSA. CDR3 DNA: TGTGCCAGCAGCTTGGGGGGACACTTCTACGAGCAGTACTTC. The encoded protein is CASSLGGHFYEQYF.

The gene calls are TRBV4-1 and TRBJ1-2; D is ambiguous. Germline V gene data show CDR1 as MGHRA and CDR2 as YSYEKL. V dropped 0 bases and J dropped 4 bases, with 9 bases sitting between them. This CDR3 is built from 14 residues. The CDR3: CASSQEATSYGYTF. The CDR3 nucleotides are TGCGCCAGCAGCCAAGAGGCAACTTCCTATGGCTACACCTTC.

This sequence joins TRBV7-2 and TRBJ1-1, with 9 bases identical to TRBD1. Germline CDR1 and CDR2: SGHTA and FQGNSA. This CDR3 contains 15 residues. V shed 7 bases, J shed 4 bases, and the junction held 10 bases outside the gene matches. CDR3 region: CASTPGQGIRTEAFF. The CDR3 nucleotides read TGTGCCAGCACCCCCGGACAGGGGATCCGCACTGAAGCTTTCTTT.

This clone is a singleton in its sample. The rearrangement joins TRBV28 to TRBJ2-7; 7 bases agree with TRBD2. V trimming: 6 bases; J trimming: 5 bases; junction bases outside the gene matches: 13. The germline CDR1 and CDR2 sequences are MDHEN and SYDVKM. The CDR3 is made up of 15 amino acids. The CDR3 coding sequence is TGTGCCAGCAGGGGGAGGGTGGCGGGGTCCCACGAGCAGTACTTC. Protein sequence: CASRGRVAGSHEQYF.

The chain is built from TRBV6-5 and TRBJ2-7; D call uncertain. The CDR3 is 16 amino acids. CDR1 is MNHEY, CDR2 SVGAGI, per germline. The ends were cut back, 0 bases at V and 6 bases at J, with 18 bases in the middle. The CDR3 nucleotides read TGTGCCAGCAGTTACTCGACGTCGCAGCAGATAGGCGAGCAGTACTTC. Its protein is CASSYSTSQQIGEQYF.

This chain links TRBV5-1 with TRBJ2-1; D is uncertain. The CDR3 contains 14 residues. V lost 0 bases to trimming and J lost 8 bases, with 12 bases between them. CDR1 and CDR2 (germline): SGHRS, YFSETQ. The CDR3: CASSLAGVGDEQFF. As DNA, the CDR3 is TGCGCCAGCAGCTTGGCTGGGGTTGGGGATGAGCAGTTCTTC. The variable domain in full, with the rest retrieved from reference TRBV5-1 and TRBJ2-1, is KAGVTQTPRYLIKTRGQQVTLSCSPISGHRSVSWYQQTPGQGLQFLFEYFSETQRNKGNFPGRFSGRQFSNSRSEMNVSTLELGDSALYLCASSLAGVGDEQFFGPGTRLTVL.

The genes are TRBV5-5 and TRBJ1-6; D ambiguous. Trimming stripped 4 bases from V and 7 bases from J, with 6 bases between. Germline CDR1 and CDR2: SGHKS and YYEKEE (reference sequence). This CDR3 region has 12 residues. Here the CDR3 reads CASSGPNSPLHF. The CDR3 coding sequence is TGTGCCAGCAGCGGCCCAAATTCACCCCTCCACTTT.

Comment on this clone: This same CDR3 is encoded by further DNA sequences in the sample. The chain employs TRBV4-3 and TRBJ1-2; D is ambiguous. V was clipped by 0 bases and J by 0 bases, with 5 bases between them. Germline values: CDR1 LGHNA, CDR2 YSLEER. There are 14 residues in the CDR3. The CDR3 nucleotides are TGCGCCAGCAGCCAAGACCGTGCTAACTATGGCTACACCTTC. It translates to CASSQDRANYGYTF.

The V and J genes are TRBV19 and TRBJ1-5, with TRBD1 matching over 9 bases. CDR1 and CDR2 from the germline V gene are LNHDA and SQIVND (reference sequence). V was clipped by 4 bases and J by 2 bases; unmatched bases: 6. The CDR3 is 16 amino acids. In DNA, the CDR3 is TGTGCCAGTAGTAGACAGGGGGTCGGTGGCAATCAGCCCCAGCATTTT. This encodes CASSRQGVGGNQPQHF.

In the case of this clone: A junction end diverges from the germline sequence, so it may reflect a read error. The chain combines TRBV7-7 with TRBJ2-5, with a weak D call TRBD2 (5 bases). This CDR3 is built from 13 residues. Per the germline V gene, CDR1 is SSHAT and CDR2 is FNYEAQ (reference sequence). The CDR3 region has the DNA TGTGCCAGCAGCTCGGGGTACCAAAAGACCCAGTACTTC. This sequence encodes CASSSGYQKTQYF.